Listed below are T cell receptor beta chains from one sample, sequenced in a study of spatial heterogeneity in lung cancer. TCRdb reprocessed the 5' RACE reads with MiXCR, giving one entry per CDR3 protein. The sample records more than 75,000 distinct CDR3 sequences, around an eighth being singletons. The sequences come from PBMCs, collected at surgery. The receptors were sampled from a male donor with early-stage non-small cell lung cancer. CDR3s include the opening cysteine and the closing phenylalanine or tryptophan. A D gene is named only where the DNA matches it firmly. Clone size is shown for a subset of rows, as once, few, many or a class of expanded clone.

D gene: .
J gene: TRBJ2-7
CDR3 length: 13
clone size: few
V gene: TRBV24-1
CDR3 DNA: TGTGCCACCGAGGGACAAAACGCGGGCGAGCAGTACTTC
CDR3 protein: CATEGQNAGEQYF

D gene: .
J gene: TRBJ2-4
CDR3 length: 16
clone size: .
V gene: TRBV20-1
CDR3 DNA: TGCAGTGCCTCAGGGAGTTCCCCTCGCACAAAAAACATTCAGTACTTC
CDR3 protein: CSASGSSPRTKNIQYF

D gene: .
J gene: TRBJ1-2
CDR3 length: 11
clone size: few
V gene: TRBV29-1
CDR3 DNA: TGCAGCGTTGGGCCGGAATATGGCTACACCTTC
CDR3 protein: CSVGPEYGYTF

D gene: .
J gene: TRBJ1-2
CDR3 length: 12
clone size: few
V gene: TRBV5-6
CDR3 DNA: TGTGCCAGCAGCTTGGAGGGGAATGGCTACACCTTC
CDR3 protein: CASSLEGNGYTF

D gene: TRBD2
J gene: TRBJ2-7
CDR3 length: 14
clone size: large
V gene: TRBV5-1
CDR3 DNA: TGCGCCAGCAGCTCGGGGGGGAGCTCCTACGAGCAGTACTTC
CDR3 protein: CASSSGGSSYEQYF

D gene: TRBD2
J gene: TRBJ2-7
CDR3 length: 14
clone size: few
V gene: TRBV20-1
CDR3 DNA: TGCAGTGCGCTTGGGACTAGAGGCGGCTACGAGCAGTACTTC
CDR3 protein: CSALGTRGGYEQYF

D gene: TRBD2
J gene: TRBJ2-7
CDR3 length: 14
clone size: few
V gene: TRBV20-1
CDR3 DNA: TGCAGTGCTAGGCCCCTAGCGGACTCCTACGAGCAGTACTTC
CDR3 protein: CSARPLADSYEQYF

D gene: .
J gene: TRBJ2-7
CDR3 length: 13
clone size: .
V gene: TRBV3-1
CDR3 DNA: TGTGCCAGCAGTCTTTCGGTACTCAACGAGCAGTACTTC
CDR3 protein: CASSLSVLNEQYF

D gene: TRBD2
J gene: TRBJ2-5
CDR3 length: 17
clone size: .
V gene: TRBV5-6
CDR3 DNA: TGTGCCAGCAGCTTGGAGGGTGGGGGACTAGATCAAGAGACCCAGTACTTC
CDR3 protein: CASSLEGGGLDQETQYF

D gene: .
J gene: TRBJ2-5
CDR3 length: 16
clone size: few
V gene: TRBV11-2
CDR3 DNA: TGTGCCAGCAGCTTAGAAGGGCAGAAGTACCAAGAGACCCAGTACTTC
CDR3 protein: CASSLEGQKYQETQYF

D gene: .
J gene: TRBJ1-2
CDR3 length: 16
clone size: few
V gene: TRBV12-3/TRBV12-4
CDR3 DNA: TGTGCCAGCAGTCCTACCGTCCCAGGGGCTGCCTATGGCTACACCTTC
CDR3 protein: CASSPTVPGAAYGYTF

D gene: .
J gene: TRBJ1-2
CDR3 length: 11
clone size: .
V gene: TRBV15
CDR3 DNA: TGTGCCACCAGCAGAGGGGATGGCTACACCTTC
CDR3 protein: CATSRGDGYTF

D gene: .
J gene: TRBJ2-6
CDR3 length: 14
clone size: few
V gene: TRBV3-1
CDR3 DNA: TGTGCCAGCAGCCAAGAATGGACGGATGGGGTCCTGACTTTC
CDR3 protein: CASSQEWTDGVLTF

D gene: TRBD2
J gene: TRBJ2-2
CDR3 length: 15
clone size: .
V gene: TRBV5-4
CDR3 DNA: TGTGCCAGCAGCTTGGGCGGGAGACCCACCGGGGAGCTGTTTTTT
CDR3 protein: CASSLGGRPTGELFF

D gene: .
J gene: TRBJ2-3
CDR3 length: 15
clone size: .
V gene: TRBV5-1
CDR3 DNA: TGCGCCAGCAGCCCAACAGGGCACACAGTAGATACGCAGTATTTT
CDR3 protein: CASSPTGHTVDTQYF

D gene: TRBD2
J gene: TRBJ2-3
CDR3 length: 16
clone size: .
V gene: TRBV19
CDR3 DNA: TGTGCCAGTAGTATACTAGCGGGGGAGCTCACAGATACGCAGTATTTT
CDR3 protein: CASSILAGELTDTQYF

D gene: .
J gene: TRBJ1-2
CDR3 length: 13
clone size: .
V gene: TRBV29-1
CDR3 DNA: TGCAGCGTTTACTTACAGGGTCCCTATGGCTACACCTTC
CDR3 protein: CSVYLQGPYGYTF

D gene: TRBD2
J gene: TRBJ2-1
CDR3 length: 14
clone size: few
V gene: TRBV29-1
CDR3 DNA: TGCAGCGTGGTTAGCGGGAGACCCTACAATGAGCAGTTCTTC
CDR3 protein: CSVVSGRPYNEQFF

D gene: TRBD2
J gene: TRBJ2-7
CDR3 length: 12
clone size: few
V gene: TRBV27
CDR3 DNA: TGTGCCAGCAGTCCGAGCGGGGGGGAACAGTACTTC
CDR3 protein: CASSPSGGEQYF

D gene: .
J gene: TRBJ2-1
CDR3 length: 11
clone size: few
V gene: TRBV20-1
CDR3 DNA: TGCAGTGCTAAGGGGGATGCGGAGCAGTTCTTC
CDR3 protein: CSAKGDAEQFF

D gene: .
J gene: TRBJ2-1
CDR3 length: 11
clone size: few
V gene: TRBV12-5
CDR3 DNA: TGTGCTAGTGGACTAGTGAATGAGCAGTTCTTC
CDR3 protein: CASGLVNEQFF

D gene: .
J gene: TRBJ1-3
CDR3 length: 14
clone size: .
V gene: TRBV7-9
CDR3 DNA: TGTGCCAGCAGCTTAGACCAATCTGGAAACACCATATATTTT
CDR3 protein: CASSLDQSGNTIYF

D gene: .
J gene: TRBJ2-5
CDR3 length: 15
clone size: few
V gene: TRBV5-4
CDR3 DNA: TGTGCCAGCAGCTCTCAAAGGACATCACAAGAGACCCAGTACTTC
CDR3 protein: CASSSQRTSQETQYF

D gene: .
J gene: TRBJ2-1
CDR3 length: 13
clone size: .
V gene: TRBV5-1
CDR3 DNA: TGCGCCAGCAGCTTGGATGGGGTAAATGAGCAGTTCTTC
CDR3 protein: CASSLDGVNEQFF

D gene: TRBD2
J gene: TRBJ2-3
CDR3 length: 17
clone size: .
V gene: TRBV5-1
CDR3 DNA: TGCGCCAGCAGCTTGGGGACTAGCGGGAGTCTCACAGATACGCAGTATTTT
CDR3 protein: CASSLGTSGSLTDTQYF

D gene: TRBD2
J gene: TRBJ2-7
CDR3 length: 15
clone size: .
V gene: TRBV7-2
CDR3 DNA: TGTGCCAGCAGCTTAACGAGAGGGAGGGCCACCGAGCAGTACTTC
CDR3 protein: CASSLTRGRATEQYF

D gene: .
J gene: TRBJ2-1
CDR3 length: 16
clone size: few
V gene: TRBV20-1
CDR3 DNA: TGCAGTGCTAGACCTTGGACTTCGGTTGAAGGCGATGAGCAGTTCTTC
CDR3 protein: CSARPWTSVEGDEQFF

D gene: .
J gene: TRBJ1-2
CDR3 length: 15
clone size: few
V gene: TRBV5-5
CDR3 DNA: TGTGCCAGCAGCTTGGGTGCAGGGGCCCGCTATGGCTACACCTTC
CDR3 protein: CASSLGAGARYGYTF

D gene: .
J gene: TRBJ2-7
CDR3 length: 15
clone size: .
V gene: TRBV7-2
CDR3 DNA: TGTGCCAGCAGCCCATCGGGGGACAGCTCCTACGAGCAGTACTTC
CDR3 protein: CASSPSGDSSYEQYF

D gene: TRBD2
J gene: TRBJ2-1
CDR3 length: 15
clone size: few
V gene: TRBV14
CDR3 DNA: TGTGCCAGCAGCCGACGACTAGCGGGAGAAACTGAGCAGTTCTTC
CDR3 protein: CASSRRLAGETEQFF

D gene: .
J gene: TRBJ2-5
CDR3 length: 18
clone size: few
V gene: TRBV7-3
CDR3 DNA: TGTGCCAGCAGCTCCCCACGAAAACATCTAGCGAGGAAAGAGACCCAGTACTTC
CDR3 protein: CASSSPRKHLARKETQYF

D gene: .
J gene: TRBJ2-7
CDR3 length: 13
clone size: .
V gene: TRBV10-3
CDR3 DNA: TGTGCCATCAGTGAGCAGGGTACCTACGAGCAGTACTTC
CDR3 protein: CAISEQGTYEQYF

D gene: .
J gene: TRBJ2-1
CDR3 length: 15
clone size: .
V gene: TRBV12-3/TRBV12-4
CDR3 DNA: TGTGCCAGCAGTCCACAGGAGAACTCCTACAATGAGCAGTTCTTC
CDR3 protein: CASSPQENSYNEQFF

D gene: .
J gene: TRBJ1-1
CDR3 length: 12
clone size: many
V gene: TRBV29-1
CDR3 DNA: TGCAGCGTTTGGACCTCGAACACTGAAGCTTTCTTT
CDR3 protein: CSVWTSNTEAFF

D gene: TRBD2
J gene: TRBJ2-3
CDR3 length: 16
clone size: few
V gene: TRBV2
CDR3 DNA: TGTGCCAGCAGGGCCCGGACTAGCGCCTTCACAGATACGCAGTATTTT
CDR3 protein: CASRARTSAFTDTQYF

D gene: TRBD2
J gene: TRBJ2-2
CDR3 length: 14
clone size: few
V gene: TRBV19
CDR3 DNA: TGTGCCAGTAGTCCCAGGACTAGCGGCGGGGAGCTGTTTTTT
CDR3 protein: CASSPRTSGGELFF

D gene: .
J gene: TRBJ1-5
CDR3 length: 15
clone size: few
V gene: TRBV19
CDR3 DNA: TGTGCCAGTGCCGAGTCCTGGAACAGCAATCAGCCCCAGCATTTT
CDR3 protein: CASAESWNSNQPQHF

D gene: TRBD2
J gene: TRBJ2-7
CDR3 length: 17
clone size: few
V gene: TRBV4-2
CDR3 DNA: TGTGCCAGCAGCCATTCCAGACTAGCGCATAACTCCTACGAGCAGTACTTC
CDR3 protein: CASSHSRLAHNSYEQYF

D gene: TRBD1
J gene: TRBJ1-1
CDR3 length: 15
clone size: .
V gene: TRBV5-1
CDR3 DNA: TGCGCCAGCAGCTTGGTGGCAGGGGGGAACACTGAAGCTTTCTTT
CDR3 protein: CASSLVAGGNTEAFF

D gene: .
J gene: TRBJ1-1
CDR3 length: 14
clone size: many
V gene: TRBV10-2
CDR3 DNA: TGCGCCAGCAGCGTCCGTTCACCTAACACTGAAGCTTTCTTT
CDR3 protein: CASSVRSPNTEAFF

D gene: .
J gene: TRBJ1-6
CDR3 length: 16
clone size: .
V gene: TRBV5-5
CDR3 DNA: TGTGCCAGCAGCTTGACTGGGGATGGCTATAATTCACCCCTCCACTTT
CDR3 protein: CASSLTGDGYNSPLHF

D gene: TRBD1
J gene: TRBJ2-2
CDR3 length: 18
clone size: .
V gene: TRBV18
CDR3 DNA: TGTGCCAGCTCACCTCAATTATACGACAGGGATTCCACCGGGGAGCTGTTTTTT
CDR3 protein: CASSPQLYDRDSTGELFF

D gene: .
J gene: TRBJ2-5
CDR3 length: 15
clone size: few
V gene: TRBV7-8
CDR3 DNA: TGTGCCAGCAGCTTAGCGTCAGGGCCGCAAGAGACCCAGTACTTC
CDR3 protein: CASSLASGPQETQYF

D gene: TRBD1
J gene: TRBJ2-4
CDR3 length: 15
clone size: few
V gene: TRBV18
CDR3 DNA: TGTGCCAGCTCACCAGTCCGGGACAGGTTAGACATTCAGTACTTC
CDR3 protein: CASSPVRDRLDIQYF

D gene: TRBD1
J gene: TRBJ2-2
CDR3 length: 15
clone size: many
V gene: TRBV12-5
CDR3 DNA: TGTGCTAGTGGTTTGCGCTCAGGGGGTCCCGGGGAGCTGTTTTTT
CDR3 protein: CASGLRSGGPGELFF